This T cell receptor beta chain is from a study of T-cell reconstitution after alpha-beta-depleted transplantation in children. This clonotype was found a few times. Its antigen is unknown. The CDR3 has 14 amino acids. V was cut by 0 bases and J by 4 bases, with 10 bases left in between. Germline CDR1 reads SGHRS; CDR2 reads YFSETQ. Study-level points and caveats: There were reportedly several hundred expanded graft clones from which alpha-beta T cells came about two months after transplant. The study traced high day-60 TCRbeta diversity in some patients to surviving recipient T cells and thymic progenitors. Among T cells one year after transplant, newly produced cells accounted for most counts and diversity.

Construction of the TCRbeta library involved unique molecular identifiers. MiXCR was run by TCRdb on the PCR reads, yielding one entry per CDR3 protein. Seen here are 45,000 to 50,000 distinct CDR3 sequences, 40% to 65% observed once, and the top ten hold 35% to 40%. The V gene is TRBV5-1, the J gene TRBJ2-5; D perhaps matches TRBD2 (5 bases). This sequence was found in a boy under two years old with SCID, due to receive a stem cell transplant. Sample: peripheral blood, taken before TCRalphabeta/CD19-depleted stem cell transplant. The CDR3: CASSLAAGLETQYF. The CDR3 DNA is TGCGCCAGCAGCTTGGCCGCGGGTTTAGAGACCCAGTACTTC.